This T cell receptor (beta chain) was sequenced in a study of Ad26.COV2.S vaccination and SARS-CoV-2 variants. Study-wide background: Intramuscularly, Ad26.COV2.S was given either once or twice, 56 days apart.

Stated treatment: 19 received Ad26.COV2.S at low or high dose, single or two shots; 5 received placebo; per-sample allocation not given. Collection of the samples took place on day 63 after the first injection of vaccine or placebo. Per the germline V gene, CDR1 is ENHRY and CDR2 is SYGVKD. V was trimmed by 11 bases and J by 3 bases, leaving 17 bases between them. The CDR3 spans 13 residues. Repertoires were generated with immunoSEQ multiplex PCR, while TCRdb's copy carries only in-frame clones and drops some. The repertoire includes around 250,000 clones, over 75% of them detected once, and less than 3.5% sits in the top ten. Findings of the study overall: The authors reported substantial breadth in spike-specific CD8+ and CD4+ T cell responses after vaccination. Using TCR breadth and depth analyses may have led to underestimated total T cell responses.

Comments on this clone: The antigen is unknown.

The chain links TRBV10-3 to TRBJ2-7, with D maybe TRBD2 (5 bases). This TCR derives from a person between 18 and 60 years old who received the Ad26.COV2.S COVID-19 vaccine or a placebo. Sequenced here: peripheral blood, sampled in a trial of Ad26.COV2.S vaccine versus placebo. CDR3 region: CAFRSTNNYEQYF. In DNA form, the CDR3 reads TGTGCCTTCCGCTCGACTAATAACTACGAGCAGTACTTC.